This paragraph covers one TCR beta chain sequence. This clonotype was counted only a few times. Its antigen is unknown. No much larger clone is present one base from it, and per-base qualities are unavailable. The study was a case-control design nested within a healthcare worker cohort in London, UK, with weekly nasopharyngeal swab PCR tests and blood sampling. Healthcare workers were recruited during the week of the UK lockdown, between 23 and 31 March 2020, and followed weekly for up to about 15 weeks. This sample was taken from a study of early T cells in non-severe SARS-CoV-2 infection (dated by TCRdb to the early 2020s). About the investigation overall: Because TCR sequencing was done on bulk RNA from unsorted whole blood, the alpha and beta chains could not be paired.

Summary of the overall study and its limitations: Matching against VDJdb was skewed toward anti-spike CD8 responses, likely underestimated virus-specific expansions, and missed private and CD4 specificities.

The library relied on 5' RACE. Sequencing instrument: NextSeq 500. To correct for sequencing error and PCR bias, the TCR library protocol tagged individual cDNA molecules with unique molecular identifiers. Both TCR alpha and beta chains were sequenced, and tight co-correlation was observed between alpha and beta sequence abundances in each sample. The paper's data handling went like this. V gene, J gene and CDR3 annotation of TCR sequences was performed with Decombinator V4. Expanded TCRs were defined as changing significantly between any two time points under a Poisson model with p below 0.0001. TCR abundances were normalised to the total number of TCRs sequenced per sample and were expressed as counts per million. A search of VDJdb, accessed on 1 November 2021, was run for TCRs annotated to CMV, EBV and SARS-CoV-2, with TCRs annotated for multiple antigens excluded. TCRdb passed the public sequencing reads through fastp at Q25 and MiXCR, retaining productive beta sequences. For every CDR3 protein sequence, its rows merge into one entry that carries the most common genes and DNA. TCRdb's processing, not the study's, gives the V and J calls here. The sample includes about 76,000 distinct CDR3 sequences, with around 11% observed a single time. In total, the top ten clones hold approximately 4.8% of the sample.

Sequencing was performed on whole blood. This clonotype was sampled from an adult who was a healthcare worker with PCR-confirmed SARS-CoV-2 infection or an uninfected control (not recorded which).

For the CDR3, the sequence is CASSYLSTGRYGYTF. The DNA sequence is TGTGCCAGCAGTTACTTATCGACAGGCCGGTATGGCTACACCTTC. The rearrangement combines TRBV6-6 with TRBJ1-2; TRBD1 is perhaps the D gene, given 6 matching bases. From its cysteine to its phenylalanine, the CDR3 spans 15 amino acids. Left in the record is the CDR3 DNA by itself, 45 bases read in frame from the first base. The germline V gene (reference sequence) specifies MNHNY as CDR1 and SVGAGI as CDR2. V was cut back by 1 base and J by 5 bases, leaving a gap of 14 bases between them.